A single sample gave rise to the 13 T cell receptor beta chains below, sequenced in a study of blood T cell repertoires in COVID-19 (dated by TCRdb to 2020 to 2021). The library was prepared using the immunoSEQ multiplex PCR assay. This is the immuneACCESS table as TCRdb keeps it, with only in-frame sequences that have V and J called. A part of the clones is gone; compared with another copy, unresolved V genes explain less than half, and the rest is unexplained. The sample data list over 200,000 clones, and around nine tenths of these were observed just once. About 6.5% of the sample belongs to the ten largest clones. Sequenced input: peripheral blood. These receptors were collected from a man aged 55 to 70 who had recovered from COVID-19.

This chain connects TRBV11-2 to TRBJ2-5, with D perhaps matching TRBD2 (6 bases). This CDR3 is 17 amino acids long. Trimming removed 5 bases from V and 5 bases from J, with 24 bases in between. The germline gives CDR1 SGHAT, CDR2 FQNNGV. The CDR3 DNA is TGTGCCAGCAGCATTTACCGGGACTCCCGTGGGGGTGAGACCCAGTACTTC. It codes for CASSIYRDSRGGETQYF. Full variable domain (missing parts from reference TRBV11-2 and TRBJ2-5): EAGVAQSPRYKIIEKRQSVAFWCNPISGHATLYWYQQILGQGPKLLIQFQNNGVVDDSQLPKDRFSAERLKGVDSTLKIQPAKLEDSAVYLCASSIYRDSRGGETQYFGPGTRLLVL.

The genes are TRBV5-5 and TRBJ2-1; D is perhaps TRBD2 (6 bases). There are 14 residues in the CDR3. Trimming shortened V by 3 bases and J by 4 bases, and 11 bases separated the two germline ends. Germline CDR1 reads SGHKS; CDR2 reads YYEKEE (reference sequence). CDR3 coding DNA: TGTGCCAGCAGCTCGGGAGCCGGGTACAATGAGCAGTTCTTC. Its translation: CASSSGAGYNEQFF.

The chain employs TRBV27 and TRBJ1-2; D is uncertain. V was trimmed by 4 bases and J by 0 bases, leaving 12 bases between them. The CDR3 extends over 15 amino acids. CDR1 is MNHEY, CDR2 SMNVEV, per germline (reference sequence). The CDR3 DNA reads TGTGCCAGCAGTTCGGATGGCAGGACTAACTATGGCTACACCTTC. Its protein is CASSSDGRTNYGYTF.

The gene calls are TRBV10-3 and TRBJ1-5; D might be TRBD1 (5 bases). This CDR3 has 17 amino acids. Trimming removed 0 bases at V and 0 bases at J, with 12 bases between. Germline-derived CDR1 and CDR2 are ENHRY and SYGVKD. The CDR3 spells CAISESPLTDSNQPQHF. The CDR3 bases are TGTGCCATCAGTGAGTCCCCCCTGACAGATAGCAATCAGCCCCAGCATTTT.

J is TRBJ2-5 and V is TRBV6-5, with a weak D call TRBD1 (6 bases). V dropped 7 bases and J dropped 2 bases, with 17 bases sitting between them. Germline CDR1 is MNHEY and CDR2 is SVGAGI. The CDR3 is 15 residues long. This CDR3 is CASIFSPDSQETQYF. The CDR3 bases are TGTGCCAGCATTTTCTCACCGGACAGTCAAGAGACCCAGTACTTC.

V usage is TRBV19 and J usage is TRBJ1-4; D not certain. This CDR3 region has 14 residues. The germline gives CDR1 LNHDA, CDR2 SQIVND (reference sequence). The ends were cut back, 4 bases at V and 2 bases at J, with 8 bases in the middle. CDR3 region: CASSTPATNEKLFF. The CDR3 DNA reads as TGTGCCAGTAGTACTCCTGCGACTAATGAAAAACTGTTTTTT.

The gene calls are TRBV5-1 and TRBJ2-5; TRBD1 matches 9 bases. Germline values: CDR1 SGHRS, CDR2 YFSETQ. CDR3 length: 14 residues. Trimming at V came to 4 bases and at J to 5 bases, leaving 6 bases not matched to a gene. The CDR3 sequence: CASSRGTGKETQYF. The CDR3 coding sequence is TGCGCCAGCAGCCGCGGGACAGGGAAGGAGACCCAGTACTTC.

V is TRBV6-4 and J is TRBJ2-3, with D tentatively TRBD1 (5 bases). V lost 2 bases, J lost 7 bases, and 16 bases lay in between. Germline V gene lookup returns CDR1 MRHNA and CDR2 SNTAGT. The CDR3 spans 15 residues. Here the CDR3 DNA reads TGTGCCAGCAGTGACAGGGGCGGTGGACGCAATACGCAGTATTTT. Amino acid sequence: CASSDRGGGRNTQYF.

V is TRBV7-8 and J is TRBJ2-5; D is possibly TRBD1 (6 bases). The CDR3 consists of 14 residues. The germline gives CDR1 SGHVS, CDR2 FQNEAQ. Trimming removed 1 base at V and 4 bases at J, with 10 bases between. For the CDR3, the DNA is TGTGCCAGCAGCTTAGGGGGCAGGGGAGAGACCCAGTACTTC. This gives the protein CASSLGGRGETQYF.

The rearrangement uses TRBV5-1 and TRBJ2-1; TRBD1 might be the D (6 bases). This CDR3 comprises 16 residues. From germline, CDR1 is SGHRS and CDR2 YFSETQ. V gave up 2 bases and J gave up 2 bases, with 14 bases separating them. The CDR3 is CASSFAGTITYNEQFF. In DNA, the CDR3 is TGCGCCAGCAGCTTCGCCGGGACAATCACCTACAATGAGCAGTTCTTC.

This rearrangement joins TRBV7-9 to TRBJ1-1; 7 bases align to TRBD1. Trimming took 6 bases from V and 3 from J; bases not matched to a gene: 10. Germline V lookup: CDR1 SEHNR, CDR2 FQNEAQ (reference sequence). The CDR3 sequence is 15 residues long. DNA of the CDR3: TGTGCCAGCAGTCGGCTTCAGGGGGTAGACACTGAAGCTTTCTTT. This encodes CASSRLQGVDTEAFF.

The genes are TRBV7-9 and TRBJ2-5; TRBD1 aligns across 7 bases. The CDR3 is 15 amino acids. The J segment lost 2 bases and the V segment lost 5 bases, leaving 8 bases of the junction unmatched. Germline V gives CDR1 SEHNR, CDR2 FQNEAQ (reference sequence). The CDR3 nucleotides are TGTGCCAGCAGCAAAAGACAGGGACCGCAAGAGACCCAGTACTTC. This sequence encodes CASSKRQGPQETQYF.

This chain joins TRBV5-1 and TRBJ1-4; 8 bases map to TRBD1. The germline CDR1 and CDR2 sequences are SGHRS and YFSETQ. The J segment lost 4 bases and the V segment lost 0 bases, leaving 5 bases of the junction unmatched. The CDR3 is 16 amino acids. CDR3 sequence reads: CASSLGSGGHNEKLFF. As DNA, the CDR3 is TGCGCCAGCAGCTTGGGGTCAGGGGGCCATAATGAAAAACTGTTTTTT.